A selection of T cell receptor beta chains follows, all from one sample in a study of blood T cells in healthy people across ages. Each CDR3 protein is one row after TCRdb ran MiXCR on the 5' RACE reads. The profile shows some 940,000 distinct CDR3 sequences, 29% of them singletons. These data also featured in a second study, about T cells of mothers and their children.

The sample taken for sequencing was blood. The source is a woman aged 40-49 years in good health. The CDR3 runs from the conserved cysteine through the conserved F or W. Each record gives: CDR3 DNA, CDR3 protein, V gene, D gene, J gene, clone size. D genes are given only for firm matches. Clone size is stated in some rows and not others, as once, few, many or a class when expanded.

DNA: TGTGCCAGCAGTTATGGGACAACCACTGAAGCTTTCTTT
CDR3: CASSYGTTTEAFF
V: TRBV12-3/TRBV12-4
D: NA
J: TRBJ1-1
size: few

DNA: TGTGCCAGCAGGGAGGGGACAGGCCAAGAGACCCAGTACTTC
CDR3: CASREGTGQETQYF
V: TRBV2
D: TRBD1
J: TRBJ2-5
size: NA

DNA: TGCAGTGCTAGAGTAAACGGGACAGCAAACTATGGCTACACCTTC
CDR3: CSARVNGTANYGYTF
V: TRBV20-1
D: TRBD1
J: TRBJ1-2
size: few

DNA: TGCGCCAGCAGCTCCACAGCGGGAGACTCCTACGAGCAGTACTTC
CDR3: CASSSTAGDSYEQYF
V: TRBV5-1
D: TRBD2
J: TRBJ2-7
size: NA

DNA: TGCGCCAGCAGCCAACAGACACAGATATCTAGCACAGATACGCAGTATTTT
CDR3: CASSQQTQISSTDTQYF
V: TRBV4-1
D: NA
J: TRBJ2-3
size: many

DNA: TGCAGTGCTAGAGACTCCGGGACAGGTAGCAATCAGCCCCAGCATTTT
CDR3: CSARDSGTGSNQPQHF
V: TRBV20-1
D: TRBD1
J: TRBJ1-5
size: few

DNA: TGTGCCAGCAGTGAAACAAAGGGTAACAATTCACCCCTCCACTTT
CDR3: CASSETKGNNSPLHF
V: TRBV2
D: NA
J: TRBJ1-6
size: NA

DNA: TGTGCCAGCAGTGACTGGGGAGTCACTGAAGCTTTCTTT
CDR3: CASSDWGVTEAFF
V: TRBV2
D: NA
J: TRBJ1-1
size: NA

DNA: TGTGCCAGCAGTTACTCCGGCAAGAAGCAGTTCTTC
CDR3: CASSYSGKKQFF
V: TRBV6-5
D: NA
J: TRBJ2-1
size: NA

DNA: TGTGCCAGCAGGCGGCCCTCAGTCGAGACCCAGTACTTC
CDR3: CASRRPSVETQYF
V: TRBV3-1
D: NA
J: TRBJ2-5
size: few

DNA: TGTGCCAGCAGTTCCCTCTATAGCAATCAGCCCCAGCATTTT
CDR3: CASSSLYSNQPQHF
V: TRBV27
D: NA
J: TRBJ1-5
size: NA

DNA: TGTGCCACCGATGAGAGGGGGATCACCGGGGAGCTGTTTTTT
CDR3: CATDERGITGELFF
V: TRBV24-1
D: NA
J: TRBJ2-2
size: NA

DNA: TGCAGTGCTAGGACCGGAAGTAGCAATCAGCCCCAGCATTTT
CDR3: CSARTGSSNQPQHF
V: TRBV20-1
D: NA
J: TRBJ1-5
size: NA

DNA: TGTGCCAGCGCAGCTAGCTATGGCTACACCTTC
CDR3: CASAASYGYTF
V: TRBV6-2/TRBV6-3
D: NA
J: TRBJ1-2
size: NA

DNA: TGTGCCAGCAGCTTAATCGCCAGTCGAAATGAAAAACTGTTTTTT
CDR3: CASSLIASRNEKLFF
V: TRBV7-2
D: NA
J: TRBJ1-4
size: NA

DNA: TGTGCCAGCAGTCGACAGGGGAATAATCAGCCCCAGCATTTT
CDR3: CASSRQGNNQPQHF
V: TRBV12-3/TRBV12-4
D: TRBD1
J: TRBJ1-5
size: NA

DNA: TGTGCCAGCAGTTTTCCGACAGAGGGCTATGGCCACACCTTC
CDR3: CASSFPTEGYGHTF
V: TRBV28
D: NA
J: TRBJ1-2
size: NA

DNA: TGTGCCATCATGGGACATCCGAACACTGAAGCTTTCTTT
CDR3: CAIMGHPNTEAFF
V: TRBV10-3
D: NA
J: TRBJ1-1
size: NA

DNA: TGCAGTGCTAGAGGGCACAGGGTAGGCGGCTACACCTTC
CDR3: CSARGHRVGGYTF
V: TRBV20-1
D: NA
J: TRBJ1-2
size: NA

DNA: TGCGCCAGCAGCCCCCTGGCGGCAACAATCGGCTACAATGAGCAGTTCTTC
CDR3: CASSPLAATIGYNEQFF
V: TRBV5-1
D: NA
J: TRBJ2-1
size: NA

DNA: TGTGCCAGCAAGCGGACAGGGCCGGGCAATGAGCAGTTCTTC
CDR3: CASKRTGPGNEQFF
V: TRBV28
D: TRBD1
J: TRBJ2-1
size: NA

DNA: TGTGCCAGCAGCTCGGCTAATCAGCCCCAGCATTTT
CDR3: CASSSANQPQHF
V: TRBV5-4
D: NA
J: TRBJ1-5
size: few

DNA: TGTGCCAGCACCCGTTGGGGAGGGACGAATGAGCAGTTCTTC
CDR3: CASTRWGGTNEQFF
V: TRBV21-1
D: NA
J: TRBJ2-1
size: NA

DNA: TGTGCCAGCAGTTTGTCACAGGCCGCCTGTGGCTACACCTTC
CDR3: CASSLSQAACGYTF
V: TRBV12-3/TRBV12-4
D: NA
J: TRBJ1-2
size: few

DNA: TGTGCCAGCAGCTTGGACAGCAGTCTCTCCTACGAGCAGTACTTC
CDR3: CASSLDSSLSYEQYF
V: TRBV5-4
D: NA
J: TRBJ2-7
size: many

DNA: TGTGCCAGCTCGGACCCTCGGCAGCCCCAGCATTTT
CDR3: CASSDPRQPQHF
V: TRBV6-2/TRBV6-3
D: NA
J: TRBJ1-5
size: NA

DNA: TGTGCCAGCAGCCAGCGGGGCGGGGCCTCCTACGAGCAGTACTTC
CDR3: CASSQRGGASYEQYF
V: TRBV7-6
D: TRBD2
J: TRBJ2-7
size: many